The clone carrying this T cell receptor beta chain was seen once. Its antigen is unknown. This sample stems from a study of Ad26.COV2.S vaccination and SARS-CoV-2 variants. Measured with immunoSEQ multiplex PCR; TCRdb has only the in-frame clones, and not every one. This table has over 110,000 clones, about nine tenths appearing once. Points from the study as a whole: Substantial breadth was reportedly displayed by spike-specific CD8+ and CD4+ T cell responses after vaccination. Recipients of vaccine and of placebo showed similar breadth of their non-spike TCR repertoires. The TCR breadth and depth analyses may have understated or missed part of the total T cell responses. Relative to placebo recipients, vaccine recipients exhibited elevated spike-specific TCR breadth.

Germline V gene lookup returns CDR1 MNHNY and CDR2 SVGAGI (reference sequence). The CDR3 has 15 amino acids. V was clipped by 5 bases and J by 0 bases, with 11 bases between them. Sequencing was performed on peripheral blood, taken after recovery from COVID-19. This rearrangement joins TRBV6-6 to TRBJ1-3; D gene ambiguous. This clonotype originated in a human donor who had recovered from COVID-19. The chain's CDR3 is CASSLIIDSGNTIYF. Written as DNA, the CDR3 is TGTGCCAGCAGTCTAATCATAGACTCTGGAAACACCATATATTTT.